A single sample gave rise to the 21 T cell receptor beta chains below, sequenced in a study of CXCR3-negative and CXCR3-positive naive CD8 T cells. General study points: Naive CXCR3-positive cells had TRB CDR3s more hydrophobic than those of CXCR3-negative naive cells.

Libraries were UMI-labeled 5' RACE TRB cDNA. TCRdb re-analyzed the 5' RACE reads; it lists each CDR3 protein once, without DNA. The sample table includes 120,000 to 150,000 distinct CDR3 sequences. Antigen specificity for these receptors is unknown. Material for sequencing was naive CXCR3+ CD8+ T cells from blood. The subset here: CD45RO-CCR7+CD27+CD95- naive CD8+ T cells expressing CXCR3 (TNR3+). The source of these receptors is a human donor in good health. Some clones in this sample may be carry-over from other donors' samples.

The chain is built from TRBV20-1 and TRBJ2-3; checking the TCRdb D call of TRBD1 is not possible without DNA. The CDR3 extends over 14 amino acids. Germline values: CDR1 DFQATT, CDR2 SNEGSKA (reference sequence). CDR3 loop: CSARGGSSTDTQYF.

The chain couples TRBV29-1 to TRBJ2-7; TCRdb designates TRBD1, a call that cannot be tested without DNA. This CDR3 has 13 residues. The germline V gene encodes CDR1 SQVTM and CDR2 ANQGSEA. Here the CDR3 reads CSVAGDSSYEQYF.

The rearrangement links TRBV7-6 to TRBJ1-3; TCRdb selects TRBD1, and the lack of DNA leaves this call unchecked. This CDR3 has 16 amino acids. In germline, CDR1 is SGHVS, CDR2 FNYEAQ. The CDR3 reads CASSSRQGFSGNTIYF.

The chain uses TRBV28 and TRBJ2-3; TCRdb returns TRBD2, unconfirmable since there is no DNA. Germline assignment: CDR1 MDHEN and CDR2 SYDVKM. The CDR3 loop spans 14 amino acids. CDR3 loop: CASLGTPATDTQYF.

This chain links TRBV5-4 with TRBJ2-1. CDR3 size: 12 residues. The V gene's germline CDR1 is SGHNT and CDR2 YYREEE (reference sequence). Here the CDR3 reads CASSLGAVEQFF.

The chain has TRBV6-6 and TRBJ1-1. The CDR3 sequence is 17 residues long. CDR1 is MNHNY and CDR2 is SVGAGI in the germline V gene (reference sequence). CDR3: CASSSLDLRAMNTEAFF.

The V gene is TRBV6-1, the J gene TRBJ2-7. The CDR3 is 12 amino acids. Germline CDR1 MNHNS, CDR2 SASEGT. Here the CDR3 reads CASSELGYEQYF.

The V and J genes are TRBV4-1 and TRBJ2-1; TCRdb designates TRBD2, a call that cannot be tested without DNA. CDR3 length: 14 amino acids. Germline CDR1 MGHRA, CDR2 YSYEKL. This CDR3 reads CASSPRLVYNEQFF.

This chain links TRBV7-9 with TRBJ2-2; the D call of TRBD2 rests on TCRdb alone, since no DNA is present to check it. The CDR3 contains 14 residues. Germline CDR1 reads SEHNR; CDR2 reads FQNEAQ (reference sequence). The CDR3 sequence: CASSTGLAGGELFF.

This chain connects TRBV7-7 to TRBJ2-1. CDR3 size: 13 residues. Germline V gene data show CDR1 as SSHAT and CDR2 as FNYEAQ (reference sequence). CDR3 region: CASSLHYLNEQFF.

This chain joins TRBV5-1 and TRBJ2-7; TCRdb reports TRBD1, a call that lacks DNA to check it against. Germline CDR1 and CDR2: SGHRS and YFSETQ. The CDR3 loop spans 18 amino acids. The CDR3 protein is CASSLYAGVGDPSYEQYF.

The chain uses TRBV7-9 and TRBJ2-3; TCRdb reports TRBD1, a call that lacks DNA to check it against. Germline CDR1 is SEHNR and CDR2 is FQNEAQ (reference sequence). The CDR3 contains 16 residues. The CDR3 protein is CASSPRDEGSTDTQYF. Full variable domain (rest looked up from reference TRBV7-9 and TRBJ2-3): DTGVSQNPRHKITKRGQNVTFRCDPISEHNRLYWYRQTLGQGPEFLTYFQNEAQLEKSRLLSDRFSAERPKGSFSTLEIQRTEQGDSAMYLCASSPRDEGSTDTQYFGPGTRLTVL.

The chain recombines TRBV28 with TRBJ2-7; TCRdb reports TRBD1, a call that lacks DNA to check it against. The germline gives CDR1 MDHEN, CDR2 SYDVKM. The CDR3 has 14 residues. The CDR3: CASRNPRGGREQYF.

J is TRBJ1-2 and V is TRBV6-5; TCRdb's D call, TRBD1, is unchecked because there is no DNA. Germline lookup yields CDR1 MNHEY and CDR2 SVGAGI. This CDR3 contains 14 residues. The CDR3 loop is CASSYSQGDYGYTF.

CDR3: CASSAGTGGRQPQHF. The chain employs TRBV5-6 and TRBJ1-5; TCRdb lists TRBD1, though no DNA is available to test this call. The CDR3 is made up of 15 amino acids. Germline V lookup: CDR1 SGHDT, CDR2 YYEEEE.

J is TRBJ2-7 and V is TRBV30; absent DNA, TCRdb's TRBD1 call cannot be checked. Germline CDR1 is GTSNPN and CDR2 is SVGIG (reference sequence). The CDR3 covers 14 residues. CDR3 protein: CAWSGGPYPGEQYF. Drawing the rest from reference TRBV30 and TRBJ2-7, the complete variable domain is SQTIHQWPATLVQPVGSPLSLECTVEGTSNPNLYWYRQAAGRGLQLLFYSVGIGQISSEVPQNLSASRPQDRQFILSSKKLLLSDSGFYLCAWSGGPYPGEQYFGPGTRLTVT.

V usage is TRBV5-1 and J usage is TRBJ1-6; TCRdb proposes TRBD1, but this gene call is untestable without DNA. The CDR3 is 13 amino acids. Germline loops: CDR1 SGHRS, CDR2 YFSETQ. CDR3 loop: CASGQGGNSPLHF.

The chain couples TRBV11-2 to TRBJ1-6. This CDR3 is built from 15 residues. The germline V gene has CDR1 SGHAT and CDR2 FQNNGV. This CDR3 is CASSFEGSYNSPLHF.

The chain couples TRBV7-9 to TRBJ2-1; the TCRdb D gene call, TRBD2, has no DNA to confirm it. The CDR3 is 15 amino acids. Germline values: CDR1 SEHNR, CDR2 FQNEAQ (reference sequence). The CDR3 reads CASSPRLAGVNEQFF.

The chain's CDR3 is CASSLILGGNEQFF. The chain links TRBV12-3 or TRBV12-4 to TRBJ2-1; TCRdb picks TRBD1, but there is no DNA to check that call. This CDR3 spans 14 amino acids.

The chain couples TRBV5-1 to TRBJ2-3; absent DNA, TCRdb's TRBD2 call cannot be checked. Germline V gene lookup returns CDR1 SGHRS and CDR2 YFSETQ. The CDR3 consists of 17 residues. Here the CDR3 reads CASSPWPGGGGADTQYF.